This T cell receptor beta chain was observed in a study of cytomegalovirus exposure and HLA in healthy donors. Notes on the study in general: A later analysis showed that HLA-associated TCR beta chains had undergone more clonal expansion than equally common others. A highly shared variant cluster was judged a likely technical artifact.

The CDR3 is 16 residues long. V shed 6 bases and J shed 2 bases, with 16 bases lying between them. Per the germline V gene, CDR1 is SGHVS and CDR2 is FQNEAQ. A note on this clone: Its cognate antigen is unknown.

The PCR contained 60 Vbeta and 13 Jbeta primers. TCRdb's table, derived via immunoSEQ multiplex PCR, lists solely in-frame clones and lacks some. This sample has some 140,000 clones; approximately 79% occur once, and the top ten carry 6.5%. What was sequenced was PBMCs. V gene TRBV7-8 combines with J gene TRBJ2-2; D remains ambiguous. This sequence originates from a man aged 40-55 years in good health and CMV-seropositive. The CDR3 sequence: CASSSTAAINTGELFF. DNA of the CDR3: TGTGCCAGCAGTTCCACGGCGGCGATAAACACCGGGGAGCTGTTTTTT. Together with reference TRBV7-8 and TRBJ2-2, the CDR3 gives the full variable domain: GAGVSQSPRYKVAKRGQDVALRCDPISGHVSLFWYQQALGQGPEFLTYFQNEAQLDKSGLPSDRFFAERPEGSVSTLKIQRTQQEDSAVYLCASSSTAAINTGELFFGEGSRLTVL.